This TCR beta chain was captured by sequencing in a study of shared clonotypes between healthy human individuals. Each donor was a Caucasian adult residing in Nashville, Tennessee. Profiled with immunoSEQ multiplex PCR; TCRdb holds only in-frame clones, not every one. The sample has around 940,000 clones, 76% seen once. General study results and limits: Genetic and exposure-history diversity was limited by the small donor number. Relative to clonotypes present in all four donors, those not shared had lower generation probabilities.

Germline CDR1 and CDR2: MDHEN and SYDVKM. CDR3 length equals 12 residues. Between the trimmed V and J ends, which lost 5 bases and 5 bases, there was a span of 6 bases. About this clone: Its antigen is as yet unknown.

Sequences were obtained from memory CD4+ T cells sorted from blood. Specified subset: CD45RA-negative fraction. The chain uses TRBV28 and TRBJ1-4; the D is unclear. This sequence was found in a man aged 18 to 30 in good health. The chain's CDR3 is CASSTLNEKLFF. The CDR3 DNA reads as TGTGCCAGCAGTACACTGAATGAAAAACTGTTTTTT.